The entry below describes one TCR beta chain. The antigen is unknown. This CDR3 spans 16 amino acids. The sample is drawn from a study of shared clonotypes between healthy human individuals. Study-level findings and limits: Sample collection involved blood only; tissue repertoires are likely different.

Original analysis: Owing to the provision of junction-only sequences devoid of quality scores by immunoSEQ, filtering differed. Sequenced by immunoSEQ multiplex PCR; TCRdb stores in-frame clones only, minus some. The V and J calls and clone size are taken from that table; D and trimming were inferred from the DNA. The data hold roughly 2.2 million clones, with 85% to 95% observed a single time. This sequence was found in a young man in good health. Some clones in this sample may be carry-over from other donors' samples. The rearrangement joins TRBV21-1 to TRBJ2-4. TRBV21-1 counts as a pseudogene. Input material: naive CD4+ T cells from PBMCs. The subset was: CD45RA+ positively selected. Here the CDR3 DNA reads TGTGCCAGCAGCAAAGCAAAGGGATTATCCAAAAACATTCAGTACTTC. Encoded protein: CASSKAKGLSKNIQYF.